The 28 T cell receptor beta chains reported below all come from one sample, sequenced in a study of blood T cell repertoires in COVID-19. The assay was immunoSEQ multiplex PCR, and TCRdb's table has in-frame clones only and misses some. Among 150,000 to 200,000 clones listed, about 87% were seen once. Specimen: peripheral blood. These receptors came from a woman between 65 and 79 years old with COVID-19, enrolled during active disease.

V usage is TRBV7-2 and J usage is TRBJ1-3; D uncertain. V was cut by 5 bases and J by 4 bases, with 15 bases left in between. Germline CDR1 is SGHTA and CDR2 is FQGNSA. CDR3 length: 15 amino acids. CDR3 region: CASSQARVPGNTIYF. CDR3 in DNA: TGTGCCAGCAGCCAAGCTCGGGTTCCCGGAAACACCATATATTTT.

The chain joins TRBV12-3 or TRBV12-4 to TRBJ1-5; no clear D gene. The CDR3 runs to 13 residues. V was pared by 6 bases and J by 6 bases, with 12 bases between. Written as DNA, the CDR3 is TGTGCCAGCAGACTTGACACGGCTCAGCCCCAGCATTTT. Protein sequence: CASRLDTAQPQHF.

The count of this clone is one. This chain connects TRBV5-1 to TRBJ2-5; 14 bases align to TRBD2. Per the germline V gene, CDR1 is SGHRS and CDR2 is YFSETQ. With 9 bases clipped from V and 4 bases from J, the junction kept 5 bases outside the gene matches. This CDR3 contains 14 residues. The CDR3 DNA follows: TGCGCCACCGGGACTAGCGGGGGCCGAGAGACCCAGTACTTC. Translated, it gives CATGTSGGRETQYF.

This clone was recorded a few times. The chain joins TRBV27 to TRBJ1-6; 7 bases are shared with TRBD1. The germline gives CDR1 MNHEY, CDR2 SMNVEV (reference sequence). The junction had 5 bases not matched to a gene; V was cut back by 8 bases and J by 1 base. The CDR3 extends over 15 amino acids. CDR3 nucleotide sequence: TGTGCCAGCGGGCAGGGGGGATCCTATAATTCACCCCTCCACTTT. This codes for CASGQGGSYNSPLHF.

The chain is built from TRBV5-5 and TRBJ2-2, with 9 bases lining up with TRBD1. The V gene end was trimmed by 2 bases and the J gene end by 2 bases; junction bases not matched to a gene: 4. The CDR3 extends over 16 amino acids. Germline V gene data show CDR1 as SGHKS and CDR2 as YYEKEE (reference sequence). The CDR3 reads CASSFLTGGNTGELFF. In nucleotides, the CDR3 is TGTGCCAGCAGCTTCCTGACAGGGGGAAACACCGGGGAGCTGTTTTTT.

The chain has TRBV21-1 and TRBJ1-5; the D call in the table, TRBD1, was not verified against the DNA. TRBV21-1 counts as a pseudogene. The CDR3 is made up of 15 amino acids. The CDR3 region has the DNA TGTGCCAGCCACCTCGACAGGTTTGGGAATCAGCCCCAGCATTTT. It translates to CASHLDRFGNQPQHF.

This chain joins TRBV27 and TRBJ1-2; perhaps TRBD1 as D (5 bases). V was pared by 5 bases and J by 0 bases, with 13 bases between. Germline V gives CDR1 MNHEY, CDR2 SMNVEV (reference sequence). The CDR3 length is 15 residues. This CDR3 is CASSPREQANYGYTF. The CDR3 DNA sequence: TGTGCCAGCAGTCCAAGGGAACAGGCTAACTATGGCTACACCTTC.

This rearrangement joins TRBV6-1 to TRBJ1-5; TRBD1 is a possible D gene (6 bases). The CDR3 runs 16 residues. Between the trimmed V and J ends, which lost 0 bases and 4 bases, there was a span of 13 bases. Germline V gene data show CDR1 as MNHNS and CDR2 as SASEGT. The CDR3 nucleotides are TGTGCCAGCAGTGAAGCCCGGACAGAGGGGAATCAGCCCCAGCATTTT. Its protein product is CASSEARTEGNQPQHF.

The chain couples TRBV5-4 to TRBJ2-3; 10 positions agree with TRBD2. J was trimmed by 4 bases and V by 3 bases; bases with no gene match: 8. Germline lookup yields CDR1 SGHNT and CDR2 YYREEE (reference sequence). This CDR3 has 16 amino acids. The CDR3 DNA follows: TGTGCCAGCAGCTCCCCCTCAGCGGGGGGGGCAGATACGCAGTATTTT. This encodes CASSSPSAGGADTQYF.

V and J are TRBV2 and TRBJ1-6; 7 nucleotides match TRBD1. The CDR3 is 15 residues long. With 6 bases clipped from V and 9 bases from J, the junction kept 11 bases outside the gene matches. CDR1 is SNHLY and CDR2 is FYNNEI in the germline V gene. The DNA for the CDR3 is TGTGCCAGCAGGGAGACAGGGAGTAGGTCTTCACCCCTCCACTTT. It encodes CASRETGSRSSPLHF.

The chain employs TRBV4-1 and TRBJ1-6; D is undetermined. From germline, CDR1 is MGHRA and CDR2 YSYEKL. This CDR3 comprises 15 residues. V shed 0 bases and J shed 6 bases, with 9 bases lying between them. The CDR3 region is CASSQDRTFNSPLHF. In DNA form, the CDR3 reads TGCGCCAGCAGCCAAGATAGGACTTTTAATTCACCCCTCCACTTT.

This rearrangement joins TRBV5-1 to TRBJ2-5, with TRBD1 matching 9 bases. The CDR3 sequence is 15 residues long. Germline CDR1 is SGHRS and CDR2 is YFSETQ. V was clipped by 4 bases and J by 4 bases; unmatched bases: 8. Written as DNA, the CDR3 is TGCGCCAGCAGCGGGGGGACAGGGACCGGAGAGACCCAGTACTTC. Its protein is CASSGGTGTGETQYF.

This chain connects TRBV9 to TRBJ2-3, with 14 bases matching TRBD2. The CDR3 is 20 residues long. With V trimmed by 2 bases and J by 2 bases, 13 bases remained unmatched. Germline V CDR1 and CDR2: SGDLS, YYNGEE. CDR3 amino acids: CASSVKAGTSGGRTTDTQYF. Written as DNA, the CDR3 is TGTGCCAGCAGCGTCAAGGCCGGGACTAGCGGGGGACGTACCACAGATACGCAGTATTTT.

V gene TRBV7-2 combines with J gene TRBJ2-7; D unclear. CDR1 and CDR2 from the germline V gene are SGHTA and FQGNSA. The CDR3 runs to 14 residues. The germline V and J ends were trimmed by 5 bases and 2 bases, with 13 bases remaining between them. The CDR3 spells CASSPRQNTYEQYF. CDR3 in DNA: TGTGCCAGCAGCCCTCGCCAGAACACCTACGAGCAGTACTTC.

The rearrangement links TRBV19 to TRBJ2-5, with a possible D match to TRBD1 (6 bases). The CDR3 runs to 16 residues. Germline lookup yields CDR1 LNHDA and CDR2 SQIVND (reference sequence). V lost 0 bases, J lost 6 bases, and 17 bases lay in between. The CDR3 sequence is CASSIDLRGGGKTQYF. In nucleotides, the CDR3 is TGTGCCAGTAGTATAGATTTGAGAGGGGGTGGAAAGACCCAGTACTTC.

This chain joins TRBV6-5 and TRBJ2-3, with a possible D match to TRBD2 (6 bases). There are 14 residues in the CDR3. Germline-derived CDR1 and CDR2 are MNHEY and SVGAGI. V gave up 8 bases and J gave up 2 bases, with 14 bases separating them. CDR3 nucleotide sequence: TGTGCCAGCCCTCGGAGGGAACTCACAGATACGCAGTATTTT. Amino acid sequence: CASPRRELTDTQYF.

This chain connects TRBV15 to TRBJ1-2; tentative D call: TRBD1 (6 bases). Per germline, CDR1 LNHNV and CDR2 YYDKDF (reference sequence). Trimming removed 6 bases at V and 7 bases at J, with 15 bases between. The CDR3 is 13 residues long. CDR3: CATRGRGGRGYTF. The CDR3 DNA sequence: TGTGCCACCAGGGGCAGGGGTGGTCGTGGCTACACCTTC.

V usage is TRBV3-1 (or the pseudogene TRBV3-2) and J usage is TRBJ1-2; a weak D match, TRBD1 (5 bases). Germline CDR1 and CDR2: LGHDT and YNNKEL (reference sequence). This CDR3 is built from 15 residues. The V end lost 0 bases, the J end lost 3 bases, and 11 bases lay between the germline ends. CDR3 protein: CASSQEGGQYYGYTF. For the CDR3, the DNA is TGTGCCAGCAGCCAAGAGGGGGGTCAGTACTATGGCTACACCTTC.

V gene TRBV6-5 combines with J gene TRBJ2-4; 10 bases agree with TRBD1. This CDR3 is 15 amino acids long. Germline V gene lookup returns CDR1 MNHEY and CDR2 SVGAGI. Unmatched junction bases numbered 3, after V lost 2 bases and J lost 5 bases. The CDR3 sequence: CASSYGGTGENIQYF. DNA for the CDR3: TGTGCCAGCAGTTACGGTGGGACAGGGGAAAACATTCAGTACTTC.

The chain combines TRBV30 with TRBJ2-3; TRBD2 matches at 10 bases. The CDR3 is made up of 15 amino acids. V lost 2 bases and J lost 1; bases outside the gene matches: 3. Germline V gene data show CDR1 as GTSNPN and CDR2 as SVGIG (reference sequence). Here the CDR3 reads CAWSTLAGGTDTQYF. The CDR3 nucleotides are TGTGCCTGGAGTACCCTAGCGGGGGGCACAGATACGCAGTATTTT. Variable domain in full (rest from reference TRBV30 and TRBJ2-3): SQTIHQWPATLVQPVGSPLSLECTVEGTSNPNLYWYRQAAGRGLQLLFYSVGIGQISSEVPQNLSASRPQDRQFILSSKKLLLSDSGFYLCAWSTLAGGTDTQYFGPGTRLTVL.

The CDR3 DNA reads TGTGCCAGCAGCCGGGGACTTCGAAACTACAATGAGCAGTTCTTC. It specifies CASSRGLRNYNEQFF. J is TRBJ2-1 and V is TRBV7-8, with D possibly matching TRBD2 (6 bases). CDR3 length equals 15 residues. V shed 5 bases and J shed 3 bases, with 14 bases lying between them. Germline values: CDR1 SGHVS, CDR2 FQNEAQ.

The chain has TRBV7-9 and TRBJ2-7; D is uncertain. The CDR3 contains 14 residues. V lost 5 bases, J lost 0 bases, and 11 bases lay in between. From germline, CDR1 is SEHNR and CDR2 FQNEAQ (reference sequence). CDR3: CASSLSRSSYEQYF. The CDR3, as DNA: TGTGCCAGCAGCCTTAGTAGGAGCTCCTACGAGCAGTACTTC.

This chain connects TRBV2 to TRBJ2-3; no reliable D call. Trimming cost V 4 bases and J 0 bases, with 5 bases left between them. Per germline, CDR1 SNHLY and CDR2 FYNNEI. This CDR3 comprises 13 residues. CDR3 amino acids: CASSVASTDTQYF. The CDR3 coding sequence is TGTGCCAGCAGTGTTGCGAGCACAGATACGCAGTATTTT.

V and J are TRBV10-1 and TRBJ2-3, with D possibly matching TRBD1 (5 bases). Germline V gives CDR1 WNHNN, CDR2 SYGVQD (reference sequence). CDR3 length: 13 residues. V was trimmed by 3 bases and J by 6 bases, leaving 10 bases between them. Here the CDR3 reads CASSDRVRDTQYF. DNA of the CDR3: TGCGCCAGCAGTGACAGGGTACGGGATACGCAGTATTTT.

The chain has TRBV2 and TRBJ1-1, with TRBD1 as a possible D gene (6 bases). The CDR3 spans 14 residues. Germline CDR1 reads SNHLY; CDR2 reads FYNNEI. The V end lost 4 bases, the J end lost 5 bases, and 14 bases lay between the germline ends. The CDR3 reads CASSGEGGRTEAFF. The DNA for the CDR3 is TGTGCCAGCAGTGGGGAGGGGGGACGAACTGAAGCTTTCTTT.

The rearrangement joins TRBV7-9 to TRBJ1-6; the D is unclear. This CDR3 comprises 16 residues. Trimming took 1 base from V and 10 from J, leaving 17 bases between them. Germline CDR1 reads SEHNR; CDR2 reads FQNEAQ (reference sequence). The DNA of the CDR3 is TGTGCCAGCAGCTTAGAGGTGGGGTCGGCGGGCTCACCCCTCCACTTT. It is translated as CASSLEVGSAGSPLHF.

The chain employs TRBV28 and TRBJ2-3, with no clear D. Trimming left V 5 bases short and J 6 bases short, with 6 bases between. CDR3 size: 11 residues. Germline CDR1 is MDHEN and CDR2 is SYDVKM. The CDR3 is CASSEEDTQYF. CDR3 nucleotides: TGTGCCAGCAGTGAAGAGGATACGCAGTATTTT. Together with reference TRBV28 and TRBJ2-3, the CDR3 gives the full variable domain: DVKVTQSSRYLVKRTGEKVFLECVQDMDHENMFWYRQDPGLGLRLIYFSYDVKMKEKGDIPEGYSVSREKKERFSLILESASTNQTSMYLCASSEEDTQYFGPGTRLTVL.

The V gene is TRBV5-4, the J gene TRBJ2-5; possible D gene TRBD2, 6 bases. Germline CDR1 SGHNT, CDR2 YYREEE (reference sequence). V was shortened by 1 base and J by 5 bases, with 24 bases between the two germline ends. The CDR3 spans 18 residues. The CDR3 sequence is CASSLRRGLLPQVETQYF. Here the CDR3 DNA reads TGTGCCAGCAGCTTGAGGCGGGGTCTACTGCCCCAAGTCGAGACCCAGTACTTC. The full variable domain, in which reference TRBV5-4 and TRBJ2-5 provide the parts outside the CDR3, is ETGVTQSPTHLIKTRGQQVTLRCSSQSGHNTVSWYQQALGQGPQFIFQYYREEENGRGNFPPRFSGLQFPNYSSELNVNALELDDSALYLCASSLRRGLLPQVETQYFGPGTRLLVL.